The rows below give T cell receptor beta chains drawn from one sample of a study of blood T cell repertoires in COVID-19. Some clones are missing from TCRdb's copy, which holds only in-frame ones; the method was immunoSEQ multiplex PCR. Of 25,000 or so clones in the sample, 88% are singletons; the top ten hold roughly 22%. The sequencing input was peripheral blood. Receptors were obtained from a man between 65 and 80 years old in a cohort sampled during active COVID-19. Both conserved end residues are part of each CDR3. D genes are given only for firm matches. A row's size may be missing; if present it is once, few, many or a size class.

abundance	v_gene	d_gene	j_gene	CDR3nt	CDR3aa
-	TRBV5-1	-	TRBJ1-4	TGCGCCAGCAGGAGGGACATCGGTGCTAATGAAAAACTGTTTTTT	CASRRDIGANEKLFF
-	TRBV9	-	TRBJ2-1	TGTGCCAGCAGCGTAGGGGGATTATGGGACTTCAATGAGCAGTTCTTC	CASSVGGLWDFNEQFF
once	TRBV7-2	TRBD2	TRBJ2-7	TGTGCCAGCAGGCAGGGACTAGCGGGGACCTACGAGCAGTACTTC	CASRQGLAGTYEQYF
-	TRBV27	-	TRBJ2-6	TGTGCCAGCAGTTTGTCAATTAGCTCTGGGGCCAACGTCCTGACTTTC	CASSLSISSGANVLTF
-	TRBV15	-	TRBJ2-2	TGTGCCACCTCTAATCAGAGGGTATCCGGGGAGCTGTTTTTT	CATSNQRVSGELFF
-	TRBV19	-	TRBJ1-5	TGTGCCAGTAGAATGGTTCAGGGCCATTATAGCAATCAGCCCCAGCATTTT	CASRMVQGHYSNQPQHF
-	TRBV10-1	-	TRBJ2-3	TGCGCCAGCAGTGCGGCGCCGGCGGGTACGCAGTATTTT	CASSAAPAGTQYF
-	TRBV28	TRBD2	TRBJ2-1	TGTGCCAGCAGTCCTACCCCCCAGGGACTAGCGGGCAGAAAAGCGGGGAATGAGCAGTTCTTC	CASSPTPQGLAGRKAGNEQFF
few	TRBV28	-	TRBJ1-6	TGTGCCAGCAGTTCCACTCAGGGGTTTTCACCCCTCCACTTT	CASSSTQGFSPLHF
-	TRBV5-1	-	TRBJ2-7	TGCGCCAGCAGCTTGGGGGGCACCCCGGTAGAGCAGTACTTC	CASSLGGTPVEQYF
-	TRBV28	-	TRBJ2-1	TGTGCCAGCTCGCGGGGGAGGGGGAGTCGCGACAATGAGCAGTTCTTC	CASSRGRGSRDNEQFF
once	TRBV20-1	-	TRBJ1-2	TGCAGTGCTAGTAGGGGAGGGAAGGGCTACACCTTC	CSASRGGKGYTF
-	TRBV7-9	TRBD2	TRBJ2-7	TGTGCCAGCAGCCAAAATAGCGGGAGGGTCCACGAGCAGTACTTC	CASSQNSGRVHEQYF
-	TRBV6-5	TRBD2	TRBJ2-7	TGTGCCAGCAGTTACTTCATTAGCGGGAGGGCCTACGAGCAGTACTTC	CASSYFISGRAYEQYF
once	TRBV27	-	TRBJ2-7	TGTGCCAGCAGTCCAACCCACTACTACGAGCAGTACTTC	CASSPTHYYEQYF
-	TRBV5-4	TRBD2	TRBJ2-1	TGTGCCAGCAGCTTGGGGAGCAGTAGCGGGAGGGGAAACGAGTTCTTC	CASSLGSSSGRGNEFF
-	TRBV29-1	TRBD1	TRBJ1-5	TGCAGCGTCACGACAGGGGCGGGCAATCAGCCCCAGCATTTT	CSVTTGAGNQPQHF
-	TRBV6-5	-	TRBJ1-3	TGTGCCAGCAGGTGGACAGTGGCTGGAAACACCATATATTTT	CASRWTVAGNTIYF
-	TRBV6-4	-	TRBJ2-7	TGTGCCAGCAGTGACTCGATTTGGAGTGAAGCCTACGAGCAGTACTTC	CASSDSIWSEAYEQYF
-	TRBV2	-	TRBJ1-3	TGTGCCAGCAGTGAAAGGGAGCTCTCTGGAAACACCATATATTTT	CASSERELSGNTIYF
once	TRBV5-6	TRBD2	TRBJ2-2	TGTGCCAGCAGCGCCCCGGGACTAGCGGGAGGCCGGGCCGGGGAGCTGTTTTTT	CASSAPGLAGGRAGELFF
-	TRBV15	TRBD2	TRBJ2-7	TGTGCCACCAGCAGAGTAGCGGGGGCGACCTACGAGCAGTACTTC	CATSRVAGATYEQYF
-	TRBV6-2/TRBV6-3	-	TRBJ2-5	TGTGCCAGCAGTAAGACGGGGGAGACCCAGTACTTC	CASSKTGETQYF
few	TRBV5-6	TRBD1	TRBJ1-5	TGTGCCAGCAGCAGGTGGACAGGGAGCAATCAGCCCCAGCATTTT	CASSRWTGSNQPQHF